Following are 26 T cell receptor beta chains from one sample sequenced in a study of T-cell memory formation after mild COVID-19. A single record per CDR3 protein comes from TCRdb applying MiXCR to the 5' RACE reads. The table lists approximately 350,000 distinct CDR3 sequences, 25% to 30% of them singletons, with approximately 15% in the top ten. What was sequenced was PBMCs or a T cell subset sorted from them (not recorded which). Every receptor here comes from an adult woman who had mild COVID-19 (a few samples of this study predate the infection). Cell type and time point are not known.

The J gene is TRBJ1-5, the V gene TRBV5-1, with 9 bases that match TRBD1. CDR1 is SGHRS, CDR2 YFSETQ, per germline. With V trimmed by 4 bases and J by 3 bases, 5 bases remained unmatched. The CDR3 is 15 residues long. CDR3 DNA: TGCGCCAGCAGCCCCGGGGACAGGGACAATCAGCCCCAGCATTTT. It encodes CASSPGDRDNQPQHF. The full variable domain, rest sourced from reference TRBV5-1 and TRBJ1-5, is KAGVTQTPRYLIKTRGQQVTLSCSPISGHRSVSWYQQTPGQGLQFLFEYFSETQRNKGNFPGRFSGRQFSNSRSEMNVSTLELGDSALYLCASSPGDRDNQPQHFGDGTRLSIL.

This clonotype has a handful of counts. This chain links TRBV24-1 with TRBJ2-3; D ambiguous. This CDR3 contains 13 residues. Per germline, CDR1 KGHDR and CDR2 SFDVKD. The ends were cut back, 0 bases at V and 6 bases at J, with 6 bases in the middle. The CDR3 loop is CATSDLEMDTQYF. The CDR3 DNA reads TGTGCCACCAGTGATTTGGAGATGGATACGCAGTATTTT.

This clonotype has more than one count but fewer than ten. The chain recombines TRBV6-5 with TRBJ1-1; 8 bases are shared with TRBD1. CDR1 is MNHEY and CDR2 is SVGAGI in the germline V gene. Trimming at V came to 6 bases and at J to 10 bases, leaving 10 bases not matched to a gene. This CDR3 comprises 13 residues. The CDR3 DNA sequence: TGTGCCAGCAGCCTCCGGGACAGGTCAAGAGCTTTCTTT. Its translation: CASSLRDRSRAFF.

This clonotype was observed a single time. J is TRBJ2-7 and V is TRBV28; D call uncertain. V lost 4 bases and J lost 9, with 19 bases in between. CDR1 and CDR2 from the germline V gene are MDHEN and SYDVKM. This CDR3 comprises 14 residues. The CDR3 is CASSSSRTAKGQYF. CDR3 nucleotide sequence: TGTGCCAGCAGTTCCAGTCGGACGGCGAAGGGGCAGTACTTC.

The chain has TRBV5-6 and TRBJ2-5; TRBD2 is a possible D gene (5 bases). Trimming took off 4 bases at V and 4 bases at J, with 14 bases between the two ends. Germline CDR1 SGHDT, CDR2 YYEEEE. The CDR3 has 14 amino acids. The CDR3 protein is CASSRGRATETQYF. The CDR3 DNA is TGTGCCAGCAGCCGGGGAAGGGCCACAGAGACCCAGTACTTC.

The CDR3, as DNA: TGTGCCAGCAGTTTTTCGTCGCAGGTGAACTATGGCTACACCTTC. Amino acid sequence: CASSFSSQVNYGYTF. The chain is built from TRBV12-3 or TRBV12-4 and TRBJ1-2; the D is unclear. This CDR3 comprises 15 residues. The V and J ends lost 3 bases and 2 bases respectively, with 13 bases between them.

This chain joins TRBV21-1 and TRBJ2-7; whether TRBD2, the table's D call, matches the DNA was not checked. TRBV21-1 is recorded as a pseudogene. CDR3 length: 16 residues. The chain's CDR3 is CASSKDFAGSSYEQYF. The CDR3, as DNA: TGTGCCAGCAGCAAAGATTTTGCGGGAAGCTCCTACGAGCAGTACTTC.

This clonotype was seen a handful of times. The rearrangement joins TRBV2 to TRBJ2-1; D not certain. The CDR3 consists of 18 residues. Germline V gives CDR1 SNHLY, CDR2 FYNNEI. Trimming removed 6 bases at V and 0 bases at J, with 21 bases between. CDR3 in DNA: TGTGCCAGCAGAGGTATGGTCTGGTTAGAGAGCTCCTACAATGAGCAGTTCTTC. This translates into CASRGMVWLESSYNEQFF.

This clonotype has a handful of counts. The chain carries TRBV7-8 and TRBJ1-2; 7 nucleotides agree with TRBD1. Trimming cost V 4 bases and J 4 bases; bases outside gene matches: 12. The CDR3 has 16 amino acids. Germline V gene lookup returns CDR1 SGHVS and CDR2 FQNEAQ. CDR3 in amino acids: CASSYPGRGQGYGYTF. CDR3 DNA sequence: TGTGCCAGCAGCTACCCGGGGAGGGGGCAGGGCTATGGCTACACCTTC.

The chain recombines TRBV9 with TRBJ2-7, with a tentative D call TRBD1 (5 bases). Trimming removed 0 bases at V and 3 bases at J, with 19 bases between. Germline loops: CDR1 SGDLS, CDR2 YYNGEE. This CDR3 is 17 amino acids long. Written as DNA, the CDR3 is TGTGCCAGCAGCGTAGATGAGAACGTATGGGGCCACTACGAGCAGTACTTC. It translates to CASSVDENVWGHYEQYF.

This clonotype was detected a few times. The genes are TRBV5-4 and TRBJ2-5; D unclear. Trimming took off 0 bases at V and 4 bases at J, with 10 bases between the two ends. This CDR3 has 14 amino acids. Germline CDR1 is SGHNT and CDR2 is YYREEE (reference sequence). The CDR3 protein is CASSLEGKGETQYF. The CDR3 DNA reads TGTGCCAGCAGCTTGGAAGGAAAGGGAGAGACCCAGTACTTC.

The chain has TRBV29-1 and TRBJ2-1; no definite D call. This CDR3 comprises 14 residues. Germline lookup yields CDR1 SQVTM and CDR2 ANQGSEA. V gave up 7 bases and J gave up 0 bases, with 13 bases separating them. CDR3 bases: TGCAGCGCAAGGGTCTCGTTCTCCTACAATGAGCAGTTCTTC. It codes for CSARVSFSYNEQFF.

The CDR3 protein is CSAPQVGEYGYTF. The CDR3 DNA follows: TGCAGTGCGCCCCAGGTGGGAGAATATGGCTACACCTTC. The V gene is TRBV20-1, the J gene TRBJ1-2; D not certain. Per the germline V gene, CDR1 is DFQATT and CDR2 is SNEGSKA (reference sequence). Trimming shortened V by 6 bases and J by 5 bases, and 16 bases separated the two germline ends. CDR3 length: 13 amino acids.

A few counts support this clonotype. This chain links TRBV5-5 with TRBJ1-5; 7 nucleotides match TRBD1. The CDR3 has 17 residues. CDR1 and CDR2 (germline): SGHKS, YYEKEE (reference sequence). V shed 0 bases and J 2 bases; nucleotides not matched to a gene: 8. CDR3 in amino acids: CASSLAKGAVGNQPQHF. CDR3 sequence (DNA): TGTGCCAGCAGCTTGGCCAAGGGGGCGGTGGGCAATCAGCCCCAGCATTTT.

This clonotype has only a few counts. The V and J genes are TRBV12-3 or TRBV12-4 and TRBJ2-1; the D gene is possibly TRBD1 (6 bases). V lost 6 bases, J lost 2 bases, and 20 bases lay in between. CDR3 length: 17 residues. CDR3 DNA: TGTGCCAGCAGGAGACGTACAGGGCCCCGGGCCTACAATGAGCAGTTCTTC. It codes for CASRRRTGPRAYNEQFF.

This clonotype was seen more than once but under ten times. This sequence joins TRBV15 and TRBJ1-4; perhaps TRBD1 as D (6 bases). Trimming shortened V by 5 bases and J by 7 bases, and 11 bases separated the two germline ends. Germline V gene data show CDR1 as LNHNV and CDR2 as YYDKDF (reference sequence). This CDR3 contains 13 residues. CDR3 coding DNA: TGTGCCACCAGCGGGGGGCCTCGTGAAAAACTGTTTTTT. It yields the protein CATSGGPREKLFF.

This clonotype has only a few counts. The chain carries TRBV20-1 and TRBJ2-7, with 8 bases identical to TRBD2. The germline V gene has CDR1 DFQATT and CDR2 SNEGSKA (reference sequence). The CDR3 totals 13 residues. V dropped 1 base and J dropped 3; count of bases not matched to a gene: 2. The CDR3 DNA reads TGCAGTGCTAGAGGGACTAGCCTCTACGAGCAGTACTTC. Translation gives CSARGTSLYEQYF.

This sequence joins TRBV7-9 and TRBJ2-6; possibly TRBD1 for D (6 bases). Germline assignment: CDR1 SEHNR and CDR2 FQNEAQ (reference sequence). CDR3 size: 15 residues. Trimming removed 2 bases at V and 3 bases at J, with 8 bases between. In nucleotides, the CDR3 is TGTGCCAGCAGCTTACCCAGGGGTGGGGCCAACGTCCTGACTTTC. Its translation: CASSLPRGGANVLTF.

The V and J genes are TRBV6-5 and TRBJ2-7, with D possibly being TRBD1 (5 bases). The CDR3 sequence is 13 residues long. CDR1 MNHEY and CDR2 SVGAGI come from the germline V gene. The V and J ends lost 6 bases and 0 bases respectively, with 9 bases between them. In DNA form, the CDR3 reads TGTGCCAGCAGGCGACAGAGCTCCTACGAGCAGTACTTC. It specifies CASRRQSSYEQYF.

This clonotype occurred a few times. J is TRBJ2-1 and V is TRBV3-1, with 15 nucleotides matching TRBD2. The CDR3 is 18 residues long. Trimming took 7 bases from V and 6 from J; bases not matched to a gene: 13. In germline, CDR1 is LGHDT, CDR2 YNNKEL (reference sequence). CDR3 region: CASTPGLAGGPVFNEQFF. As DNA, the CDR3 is TGTGCCAGCACCCCCGGACTAGCGGGAGGGCCAGTCTTCAATGAGCAGTTCTTC.

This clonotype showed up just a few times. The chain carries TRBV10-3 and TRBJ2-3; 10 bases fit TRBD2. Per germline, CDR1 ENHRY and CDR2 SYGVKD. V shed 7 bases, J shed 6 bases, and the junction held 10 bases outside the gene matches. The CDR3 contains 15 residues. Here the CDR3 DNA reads TGTGCCATCACCAGAGCGGGAGGGCCATCGGATACGCAGTATTTT. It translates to CAITRAGGPSDTQYF.

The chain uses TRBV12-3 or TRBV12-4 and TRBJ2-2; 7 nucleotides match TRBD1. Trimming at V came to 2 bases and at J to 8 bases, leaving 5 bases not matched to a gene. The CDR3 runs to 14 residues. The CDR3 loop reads CASSLTPGGGELFF. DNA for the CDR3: TGTGCCAGCAGTTTAACGCCAGGGGGTGGGGAGCTGTTTTTT.

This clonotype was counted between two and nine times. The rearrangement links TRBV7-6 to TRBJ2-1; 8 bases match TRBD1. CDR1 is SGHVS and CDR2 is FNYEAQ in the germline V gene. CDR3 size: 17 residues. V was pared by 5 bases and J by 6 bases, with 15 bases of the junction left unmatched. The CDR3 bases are TGTGCCAGCAGCCCACACAGGGGGAGTATACAAGGCAATGAGCAGTTCTTC. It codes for CASSPHRGSIQGNEQFF.

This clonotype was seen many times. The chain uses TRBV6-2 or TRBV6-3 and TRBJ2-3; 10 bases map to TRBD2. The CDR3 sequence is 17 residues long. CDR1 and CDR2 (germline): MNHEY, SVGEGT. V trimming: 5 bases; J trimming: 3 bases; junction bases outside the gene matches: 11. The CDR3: CASSDWTSGPTTDTQYF. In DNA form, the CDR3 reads TGTGCCAGCAGTGACTGGACTAGCGGACCAACAACAGATACGCAGTATTTT.

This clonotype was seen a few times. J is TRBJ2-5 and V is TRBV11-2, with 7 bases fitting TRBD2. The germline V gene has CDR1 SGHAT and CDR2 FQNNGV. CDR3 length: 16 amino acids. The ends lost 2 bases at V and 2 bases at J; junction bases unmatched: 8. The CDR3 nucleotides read TGTGCCAGCAGCTTATTTGGCCTAGCGGAACAAGAGACCCAGTACTTC. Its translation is CASSLFGLAEQETQYF.

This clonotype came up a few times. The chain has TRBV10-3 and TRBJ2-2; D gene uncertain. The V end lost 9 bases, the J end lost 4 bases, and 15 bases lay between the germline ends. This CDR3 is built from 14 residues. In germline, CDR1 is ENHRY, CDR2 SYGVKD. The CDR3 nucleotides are TGTGCCATGAGACGGCCGTCGGGCACCGGGGAGCTGTTTTTT. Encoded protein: CAMRRPSGTGELFF.